The entry that follows covers one T cell receptor beta chain sequence. The target antigen is unknown. The entry originates in a study of T cell responses to AZD1222 COVID-19 vaccine. On the study more broadly: Investigators merged groups given second doses at roughly 4 or roughly 12 weeks. General observations from the study: Rises in breadth and depth of Spike-specific TCRs came after two AZD1222 doses.

V lost 6 bases and J lost 7; bases outside the gene matches: 12. The germline CDR1 and CDR2 sequences are SNHLY and FYNNEI. CDR3 length equals 15 residues. The protocol was immunoSEQ multiplex PCR, while the TCRdb copy is restricted to in-frame clones and leaves out a portion. The data hold roughly 150,000 clones, with around 85% observed a single time. This receptor was taken from an adult in good health. V gene TRBV2 combines with J gene TRBJ2-3; TRBD2 aligns across 8 bases. Specimen: peripheral blood, collected on day 0 of AZD1222 vaccination. The CDR3 protein is CASRRTGGAAYTQYF. CDR3 DNA sequence: TGTGCCAGCAGACGTACCGGGGGGGCCGCTTATACGCAGTATTTT.